Listed below are T cell receptor beta chains from one sample, sequenced in a study of T-cell reconstitution after alpha-beta-depleted transplantation in children. TCRdb passed the PCR reads through MiXCR, listing each CDR3 protein once. The table records about 360,000 distinct CDR3 sequences, 10% to 15% of them present only once. Sample: PBMCs, taken from the stem cell graft. These receptors all come from a human donor who donated a stem cell graft to a child with Fanconi anemia. Both conserved end residues are trimmed from each CDR3.

j_call v_call cdr3_aa
TRBJ2-7 TRBV13 ASSTLAGGHYEQY
TRBJ1-1 TRBV20-1 SARDDTRAF
TRBJ2-7 TRBV7-2 ASSFTQGRMYEQY
TRBJ2-7 TRBV5-4 ASSREGYEQY
TRBJ1-1 TRBV5-6 ASSSRGGPTMNTEAF
TRBJ1-1 TRBV11-2 ASSLLGGAHTEAF
TRBJ1-2 TRBV2 ASSGAGVGYGYT
TRBJ2-6 TRBV2 ASSERQPGANVLT
TRBJ2-1 TRBV27 ASSLTGRRDEQF
TRBJ1-1 TRBV18 ASANRGLTEAF
TRBJ1-2 TRBV3-1 ASSQGVRYT
TRBJ1-1 TRBV27 ASRPHTQGTTEAF
TRBJ2-7 TRBV2 ASGAGREYEQY
TRBJ2-7 TRBV7-9 ASSFLRPQGEQY
TRBJ1-1 TRBV20-1 SAIEFGTNTEAF
TRBJ1-1 TRBV5-1 ASSQATNTEAF
TRBJ2-6 TRBV4-3 ASSERTEYSGANVLT
TRBJ2-3 TRBV5-1 ASSLVLPTDTQY
TRBJ2-1 TRBV12-3/TRBV12-4 ASSSFDGEQF
TRBJ1-1 TRBV7-3 ASSFDMNTEAF
TRBJ2-3 TRBV12-3/TRBV12-4 ASSPGHLSTDTQY
TRBJ2-3 TRBV30 AWSVGTGVGDTQY
TRBJ2-1 TRBV27 ASSLYLAGAPYNEQF
TRBJ1-1 TRBV28 ASSRYTEAF
TRBJ1-4 TRBV4-2 ASSQMAGRVGEKLF
TRBJ2-5 TRBV20-1 SANTPGLRETQY
TRBJ2-1 TRBV5-6 ASSFTTRTEEQF
TRBJ1-4 TRBV7-2 ASSFAAEKLF
TRBJ1-3 TRBV9 ASSVRGSAGNTIY
TRBJ1-2 TRBV5-1 ASSLSDRYGYT
TRBJ2-7 TRBV29-1 SVVWDHEQY
TRBJ1-5 TRBV28 ASGQDPQH
TRBJ2-5 TRBV12-3/TRBV12-4 ASSFGLWETQY
TRBJ1-5 TRBV5-1 ASSLDGNSNQPQH
TRBJ1-2 TRBV6-1 ASSRGGANYGYT
TRBJ2-1 TRBV18 ASSPPGSGGEGEQF
TRBJ2-3 TRBV20-1 SARLGADTQY
TRBJ1-6 TRBV10-2 ASSTVGGNQYAPLH
TRBJ2-1 TRBV2 ASSPTTAGNEQF
TRBJ2-5 TRBV29-1 SVEGVPRGQETQY
TRBJ1-1 TRBV7-2 ASRPDRTNTEAF
TRBJ2-3 TRBV20-1 SAREGVGTDTQY
TRBJ2-7 TRBV9 ASSVGQEGYEQY
TRBJ1-1 TRBV25-1 ASSGFGDRQAQAF
TRBJ2-7 TRBV10-3 AISPDSTYEQY
TRBJ1-1 TRBV12-3/TRBV12-4 ASSPGGDRPNTEAF
TRBJ2-2 TRBV5-1 ASSLDTYTGELF
TRBJ2-7 TRBV18 ASSPDPGTYEQY
TRBJ2-1 TRBV4-2 ASSPRTGSHNEQF
TRBJ2-2 TRBV5-1 ASSLFGVTNTGELF
TRBJ2-3 TRBV20-1 SARARLAGEIDTQY
TRBJ2-5 TRBV12-3/TRBV12-4 ASSLYRDRGRETQY
TRBJ2-3 TRBV7-8 ASSPQIPGQSTDTQY